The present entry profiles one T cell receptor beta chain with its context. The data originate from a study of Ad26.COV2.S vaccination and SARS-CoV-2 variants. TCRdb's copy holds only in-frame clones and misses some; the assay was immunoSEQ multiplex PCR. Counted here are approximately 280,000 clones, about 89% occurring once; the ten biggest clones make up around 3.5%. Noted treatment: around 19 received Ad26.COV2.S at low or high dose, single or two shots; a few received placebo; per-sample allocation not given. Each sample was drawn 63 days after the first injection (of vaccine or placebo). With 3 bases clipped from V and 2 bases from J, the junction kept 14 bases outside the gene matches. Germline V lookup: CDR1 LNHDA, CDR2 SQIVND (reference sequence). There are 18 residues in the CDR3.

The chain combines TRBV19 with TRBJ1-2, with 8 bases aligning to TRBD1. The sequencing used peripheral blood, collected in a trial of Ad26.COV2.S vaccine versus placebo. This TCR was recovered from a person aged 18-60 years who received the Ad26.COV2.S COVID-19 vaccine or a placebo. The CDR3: CASSMENSPGQANYGYTF. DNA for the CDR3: TGTGCCAGTAGTATGGAAAATTCACCGGGACAGGCCAACTATGGCTACACCTTC.